At least ten counts were recorded for the clone carrying this TCR beta chain. The sample comes from a study of T cells after yellow fever vaccination. A universal primer site and UMIs were added as TCR cDNA was made by 5'RACE template switching. Via MiXCR, TCRdb re-called the 5' RACE reads, giving one row per CDR3 protein. Altogether just under 600,000 distinct CDR3 sequences are present, roughly 14% being singletons, with the ten largest covering over 12%. V lost 3 bases, J lost 3 bases, and 13 bases lay in between. The CDR3 has 16 amino acids. Germline V lookup: CDR1 SGHRS, CDR2 YFSETQ. Specimen: PBMCs, collected on the day of the yellow fever booster vaccination. This sequence originates from a man aged 30-40 years who received the YFV17D yellow fever vaccine. This chain links TRBV5-1 with TRBJ2-6, with D tentatively TRBD1 (6 bases). DNA for the CDR3: TGCGCCAGCAGCTCCACTACAGGGAGTGGGGCCAACGTCCTGACTTTC. Amino acids: CASSSTTGSGANVLTF.